These T cell receptor beta chains were read from a single sample in a study of OX40 agonist ivuxolimab in advanced cancers. Generated by immunoSEQ multiplex PCR, the TCRdb table keeps only in-frame clones and is missing some. The data hold 75,000 to 100,000 clones, with 90% observed a single time. The sequences come from CD4+ or CD8+ T cells sorted from blood, collected in a trial of the OX40 agonist ivuxolimab. These receptors originate from an adult with an advanced solid tumor such as melanoma, head and neck, liver or kidney cancer. Both conserved end residues are trimmed from each CDR3. Fields, in order: D gene, J gene, V gene, CDR3 protein. The D gene is left open where the match is weak.

D: -; J: TRBJ2-2; V: TRBV18; CDR3: ASSLNGAANTGELF
D: TRBD2; J: TRBJ2-3; V: TRBV27; CDR3: ASISGSRDTQY
D: -; J: TRBJ1-3; V: TRBV30; CDR3: AWSVNGRNTIY
D: -; J: TRBJ2-7; V: TRBV7-8; CDR3: ASSLGRRSSYEQY
D: -; J: TRBJ1-4; V: TRBV9; CDR3: ASSFPDSTEKLF
D: -; J: TRBJ2-7; V: TRBV7-2; CDR3: ASSQSDGTYEQY
D: -; J: TRBJ2-7; V: TRBV21-1; CDR3: ASSKPLTREGYEQY
D: TRBD2; J: TRBJ2-1; V: TRBV30; CDR3: AWSVSRTSGIMGEQF
D: -; J: TRBJ1-6; V: TRBV4-2; CDR3: ASSQPQGNIESPLH
D: -; J: TRBJ1-1; V: TRBV11-3; CDR3: ASSLRVPNTEAF
D: -; J: TRBJ1-5; V: TRBV6-6; CDR3: ASSYSGPESQPQH
D: TRBD1; J: TRBJ2-7; V: TRBV19; CDR3: ASSPGTGVEQY
D: TRBD1; J: TRBJ2-6; V: TRBV5-1; CDR3: ASSFRQGEASGANVLT
D: -; J: TRBJ2-1; V: TRBV11-3; CDR3: ASSLEAANEQF
D: -; J: TRBJ1-1; V: TRBV5-1; CDR3: ASRPIVNTEAF
D: -; J: TRBJ1-1; V: TRBV7-2; CDR3: ASSSNRGKDTEAF
D: -; J: TRBJ2-7; V: TRBV7-3; CDR3: ASSLTYEQY
D: -; J: TRBJ2-7; V: TRBV28; CDR3: ASSFVRGYEQY
D: -; J: TRBJ1-4; V: TRBV19; CDR3: ASRGHRNEKLF
D: TRBD1; J: TRBJ1-3; V: TRBV7-9; CDR3: ASSPTGQELSGNTIY
D: TRBD1; J: TRBJ2-7; V: TRBV5-8; CDR3: ASRSPGQGGYEQY
D: -; J: TRBJ2-7; V: TRBV6-6; CDR3: ASGRRRGYEQY
D: -; J: TRBJ2-5; V: TRBV20-1; CDR3: SASRQSAQY
D: -; J: TRBJ2-3; V: TRBV5-4; CDR3: ASSLGGVPGNTDTQY
D: TRBD1; J: TRBJ2-2; V: TRBV11-2; CDR3: ASSPDRVANTGELF
D: TRBD1; J: TRBJ2-7; V: TRBV6-6; CDR3: ASSSRDRGREQY
D: -; J: TRBJ2-3; V: TRBV11-3; CDR3: ASSPQVGDTQY
D: TRBD1; J: TRBJ1-2; V: TRBV7-8; CDR3: ASSQNRGANYGYT
D: -; J: TRBJ1-1; V: TRBV5-6; CDR3: ASSLRGTEAF
D: TRBD2; J: TRBJ2-2; V: TRBV10-3; CDR3: AISPSGSSYTGELF
D: -; J: TRBJ1-2; V: TRBV6-1; CDR3: ASSVMDGSYGYT
D: TRBD1; J: TRBJ1-6; V: TRBV30; CDR3: AWSVLQGVSPLH
D: -; J: TRBJ2-5; V: TRBV23-1; CDR3: ASSQRAETQY
D: -; J: TRBJ1-1; V: TRBV28; CDR3: ASTPRGSPNTEAF
D: TRBD2; J: TRBJ2-3; V: TRBV5-1; CDR3: ASSLTGTSGLTTQY
D: -; J: TRBJ2-7; V: TRBV6-5; CDR3: ASSYSPGVPHEQY
D: TRBD1; J: TRBJ2-5; V: TRBV4-2; CDR3: ASSQMTGDGETQY
D: -; J: TRBJ2-7; V: TRBV25-1; CDR3: ASTGGGKSYEQY
D: -; J: TRBJ1-2; V: TRBV28; CDR3: ASSLYTANYGYT
D: TRBD1; J: TRBJ1-5; V: TRBV5-5; CDR3: ASSFGVKGANQPQH
D: -; J: TRBJ2-1; V: TRBV6-1; CDR3: ASRPGILYNEQF
D: -; J: TRBJ1-5; V: TRBV7-9; CDR3: ASSSYNQPQH
D: TRBD1; J: TRBJ1-1; V: TRBV6-1; CDR3: ASSRDRGNTEAF
D: -; J: TRBJ1-1; V: TRBV5-1; CDR3: ASNSDQVLTEAF
D: -; J: TRBJ1-1; V: TRBV28; CDR3: ATRRGTTEAF
D: -; J: TRBJ1-5; V: TRBV7-2; CDR3: ASSLVENSNQPQH